One sample yielded the 9 T cell receptor beta chains listed below, sequenced in a study of T-cell reconstitution after alpha-beta-depleted transplantation in children. Unique molecular identifiers tagged the TCRbeta library. TCRdb re-derived calls from the PCR reads in MiXCR, one entry per CDR3 protein. This sample carries about 8,400 distinct CDR3 sequences, 17% of them seen once, and the ten largest clones take about 88%. The sample here was PBMCs, mostly from graft donor cells, taken 60 days after TCRalphabeta/CD19-depleted stem cell transplant. The origin of the receptors is a girl less than two years old who had a stem cell transplant for combined immunodeficiency, so the T cells may come from the graft donor.

The CDR3 loop is CASSMRVPSEAISYNEQFF. CDR3 DNA sequence: TGTGCCAGTAGTATGAGGGTGCCTAGCGAAGCGATCTCCTACAATGAGCAGTTCTTC. V usage is TRBV19 and J usage is TRBJ2-1; D perhaps matches TRBD2 (6 bases). Trimming took 3 bases from V and 0 from J, leaving 21 bases between them. Per the germline V gene, CDR1 is LNHDA and CDR2 is SQIVND (reference sequence). CDR3 length: 19 residues.

This clonotype came up a few times. The chain joins TRBV9 to TRBJ1-3; D not resolved. V was cut by 3 bases and J by 2 bases, with 18 bases left in between. Germline V gene lookup returns CDR1 SGDLS and CDR2 YYNGEE. This CDR3 is built from 17 residues. In DNA, the CDR3 is TGTGCCAGCAGCGCGATCCCCGCAGGAGGCCCTGGAAACACCATATATTTT. This encodes CASSAIPAGGPGNTIYF.

This clonotype was detected ten times or more. The chain couples TRBV15 to TRBJ2-7; D remains ambiguous. The CDR3 consists of 13 residues. Germline V gene sequence: CDR1 LNHNV, CDR2 YYDKDF (reference sequence). V was cut by 0 bases and J by 5 bases, with 8 bases left in between. CDR3 coding DNA: TGTGCCACCAGCAGAGATGGTGACGACGAGCAGTACTTC. Residues: CATSRDGDDEQYF.

The V and J genes are TRBV25-1 and TRBJ2-7; TRBD2 aligns across 10 bases. CDR1 is MGHDK, CDR2 SYGVNS, per germline. Trimming at V came to 1 base and at J to 6 bases, leaving 12 bases not matched to a gene. The CDR3 is 17 residues long. CDR3 region: CASSEFRAGGSLGEQYF. CDR3 coding DNA: TGTGCCAGCAGTGAATTTCGAGCGGGGGGGTCCCTAGGCGAGCAGTACTTC.

This clonotype was counted only a few times. This chain joins TRBV24-1 and TRBJ2-1; TRBD1 agrees at 9 bases. V shed 5 bases, J shed 3 bases, and the junction held 7 bases outside the gene matches. Germline CDR1 KGHDR, CDR2 SFDVKD. The CDR3 is 16 amino acids. In DNA, the CDR3 is TGTGCCACCAGTGGGTACACAGGGGGCATCTACAATGAGCAGTTCTTC. Translation gives CATSGYTGGIYNEQFF.

This clonotype was seen repeatedly, ten times or more. The rearrangement joins TRBV29-1 to TRBJ2-5; 10 positions agree with TRBD1. Per germline, CDR1 SQVTM and CDR2 ANQGSEA. J was trimmed by 5 bases and V by 5 bases; bases with no gene match: 8. The length of the CDR3 is 14 residues. Here the CDR3 DNA reads TGCAGCGTTCCGGGACAGGGGAATCAGGAGACCCAGTACTTC. It codes for CSVPGQGNQETQYF.

This clonotype was recorded at least ten times. V and J are TRBV6-6 and TRBJ2-7; TRBD1 matches 8 bases. The CDR3 runs to 14 residues. The V segment lost 6 bases and the J segment 3 bases; nucleotides outside the gene matches: 7. Looked up from germline, CDR1 is MNHNY and CDR2 is SVGAGI (reference sequence). CDR3 protein: CASSYRDRFYEQYF. Written as DNA, the CDR3 is TGTGCCAGCAGCTACCGGGACAGGTTCTACGAGCAGTACTTC.

A remark on this clonotype: Given a much more abundant clone one base away, this may be a read error. This chain uses TRBV27 with TRBJ2-1; no clear D. CDR3 size: 13 residues. Per germline, CDR1 MNHEY and CDR2 SMNVEV (reference sequence). The CDR3 coding sequence is TGTGCCAGCAGACTGGCCCTTACCAATGAGCAGTTATTC. This codes for CASRLALTNEQLF.

The rearrangement joins TRBV4-1 to TRBJ1-5; a possible D gene is TRBD1 (6 bases). CDR1 and CDR2 (germline): MGHRA, YSYEKL. V shed 3 bases and J shed 2 bases, with 14 bases lying between them. The CDR3 consists of 16 residues. CDR3 coding DNA: TGCGCCAGCAGCCAGCTACAGGGACGTGGCAATCAGCCCCAGCATTTT. It specifies CASSQLQGRGNQPQHF.